This TCR beta chain derives from a study of cytomegalovirus exposure and HLA in healthy donors (dated by TCRdb to 2016 to 2017). The study in broad terms: A later analysis indicated that the roughly 120 validation repertoires were generated on the platform also employed for the 670 or so repertoires of the first cohort. A separate validation cohort of 100 to 150 different subjects was used in addition to the roughly 640-subject first cohort. The study aimed to test whether signatures of past pathogen exposure could be identified by cataloging public T cell receptors. High-throughput TCR immunosequencing, statistical association of individual TCRs with disease status, and machine learning were combined to predict cytomegalovirus infection status.

Libraries were constructed by the immunoSEQ multiplex PCR assay. The authors' pipeline ran thus. A statistical classification framework was built for diagnosing cytomegalovirus status from the catalog of TCR beta chain sequences. As stored in TCRdb, this immuneACCESS dataset retains in-frame rearrangements with V and J assigned. A fraction of the clones does not appear; measured against another copy, unresolved V genes explain less than half of the discrepancy, and the remainder lacks a known reason. V and J calls and clone size are copied from that table; D and trimming were computed from the DNA. The sample table contains roughly 200,000 clones; only one count was recorded for around nine tenths of them. Approximately 7% of the sample comes from the top ten. Note on this clone: Its antigen target is currently unknown. There are no base qualities to consult, and no much larger clone falls within one base.

From the germline V gene (reference sequence), CDR1 is SEHNR and CDR2 is FQNEAQ. V loses 8 bases at its end and J loses 9 bases; junction bases beyond the gene matches: 11. Measured from the cysteine to the phenylalanine, the CDR3 is 15 residues long. Only the CDR3 region is kept as DNA, spanning 45 bases read in frame from base 1. The donors belonged to the validation cohort of over a hundred subjects, which was separate from the approximately 680-subject first cohort. What the research found in general, with its limitations: The study gave a list of about 160 TCR beta chains associated with cytomegalovirus. According to the authors, the approach could potentially be generalized to other disease states and immunological phenotypes. Across donors, most TCR sequences were observed very rarely, whereas some public TCRs were present in many individuals. Subsequent analysis determined that TCRs grouped into clusters in the first cohort also showed a tendency toward co-occurrence across the roughly 110 validation repertoires, and 94% of cluster scores exceeded 0. The classifier was reported to diagnose cytomegalovirus status with high specificity and sensitivity in both the original cohort and the validation cohort. The validation cohort had no HLA typing available for a later analysis, so co-occurrence within that cohort was assessed over all 120 or so repertoires. In vitro tests confirmed that a few of the cytomegalovirus-associated TCR beta chains recognize cytomegalovirus antigens.

Material for sequencing was PBMCs. This receptor was identified in a man younger than 40 in good health and CMV-seropositive. This sequence uses TRBV7-9 and TRBJ2-4, with 12 central nucleotides matching TRBD2. The nucleotides are TGTGCCAGCCGATCGACTAGCGGGGGTCTGTCCATTCAGTACTTC. The encoded protein is CASRSTSGGLSIQYF.